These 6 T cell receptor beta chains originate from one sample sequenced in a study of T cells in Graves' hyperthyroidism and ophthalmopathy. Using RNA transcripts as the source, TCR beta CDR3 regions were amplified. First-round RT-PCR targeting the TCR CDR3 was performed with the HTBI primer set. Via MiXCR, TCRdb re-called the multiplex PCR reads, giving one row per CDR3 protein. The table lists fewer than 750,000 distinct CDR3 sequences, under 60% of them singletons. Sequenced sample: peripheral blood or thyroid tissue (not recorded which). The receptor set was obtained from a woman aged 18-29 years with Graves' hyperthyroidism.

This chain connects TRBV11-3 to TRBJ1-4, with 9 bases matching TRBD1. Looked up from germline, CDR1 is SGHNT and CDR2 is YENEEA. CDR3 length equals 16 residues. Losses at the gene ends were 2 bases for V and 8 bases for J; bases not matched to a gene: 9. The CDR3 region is CASSLSGGQGGEKLFF. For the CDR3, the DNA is TGTGCCAGCAGCTTAAGTGGGGGACAGGGTGGCGAAAAACTGTTTTTT.

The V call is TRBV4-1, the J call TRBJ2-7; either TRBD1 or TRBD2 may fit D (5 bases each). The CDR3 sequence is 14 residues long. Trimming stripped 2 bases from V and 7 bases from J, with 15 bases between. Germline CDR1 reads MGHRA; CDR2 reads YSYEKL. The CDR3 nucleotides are TGCGCCAGCAGCCAATCAGGTTGGGGCGGGGAGCAGTACTTC. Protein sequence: CASSQSGWGGEQYF.

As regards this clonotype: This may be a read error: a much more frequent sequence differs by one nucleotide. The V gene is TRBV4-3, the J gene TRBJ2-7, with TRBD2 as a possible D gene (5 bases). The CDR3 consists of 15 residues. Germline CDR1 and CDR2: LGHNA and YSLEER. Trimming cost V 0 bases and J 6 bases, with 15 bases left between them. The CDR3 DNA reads TGCGCCAGCAGCCAAGATAGGGCGGGTGCCTTCGAGCAGTACTTC. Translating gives CASSQDRAGAFEQYF.

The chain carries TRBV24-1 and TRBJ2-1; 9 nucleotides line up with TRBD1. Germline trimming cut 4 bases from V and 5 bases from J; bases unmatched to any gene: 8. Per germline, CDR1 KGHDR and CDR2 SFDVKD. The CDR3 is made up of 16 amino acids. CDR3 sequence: CATSDPGTGSDNEQFF. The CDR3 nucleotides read TGTGCCACCAGTGACCCCGGGACAGGGAGTGACAATGAGCAGTTCTTC.

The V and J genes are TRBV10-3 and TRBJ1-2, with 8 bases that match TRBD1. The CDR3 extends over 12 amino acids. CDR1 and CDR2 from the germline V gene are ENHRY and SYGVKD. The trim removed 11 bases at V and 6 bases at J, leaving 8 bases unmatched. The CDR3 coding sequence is TGTGCCGTCGGACAGGGTATCGATGGCTACACCTTC. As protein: CAVGQGIDGYTF.

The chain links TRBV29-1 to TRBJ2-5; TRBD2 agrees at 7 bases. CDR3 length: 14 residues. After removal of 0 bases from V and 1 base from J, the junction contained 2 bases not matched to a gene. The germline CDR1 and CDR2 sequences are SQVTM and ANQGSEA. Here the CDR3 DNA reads TGCAGCGTTGAAGATGGGAGGGCCCAAGAGACCCAGTACTTC. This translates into CSVEDGRAQETQYF.